This entry describes one T cell receptor (beta chain). Generated by immunoSEQ multiplex PCR, the TCRdb table keeps only in-frame clones and is missing some. Of about 36,000 clones listed, roughly 93% are singletons. This specimen comes from a study of T cell changes during pregnancy in multiple sclerosis. The CDR3 is 16 residues long. CDR1 and CDR2 from the germline V gene are MNHNS and SASEGT. Trimming removed 0 bases from V and 3 bases from J, with 12 bases in between. The TCR comes from a female donor with multiple sclerosis, enrolled in a pregnancy study. The chain combines TRBV6-1 with TRBJ2-4; a weak D match, TRBD2 (5 bases). Source: CD4+ T cells from peripheral blood mononuclear cells, taken in the first trimester of pregnancy. This chain's CDR3 is CASSEAGAVLKNIQYF. As DNA, the CDR3 is TGTGCCAGCAGTGAAGCGGGAGCAGTACTCAAAAACATTCAGTACTTC.